These 11 T cell receptor beta chains were all obtained from the same sample, sequenced in a study of post-analysis software for immune sequencing data. Study-level findings and limits: Controls had lower frequencies than patients of four or five TRBV segments, which included TRBV5-6, TRBV5-1 and TRBV20-1.

Unique molecular identifiers had been added to the TCR beta cDNA libraries. TCRdb reprocessed the PCR reads with MiXCR, giving one entry per CDR3 protein. The sample comprises hundreds of thousands of distinct CDR3 sequences, 35% to 45% of which are singletons, and 4% to 5.5% rests with the top ten. Their target antigens are unknown. Sequencing input: blood. These receptors were taken from a girl aged 10 to 17 with multiple sclerosis.

The J gene is TRBJ1-1, the V gene TRBV4-1; D uncertain. The V gene lost 0 bases and the J gene lost 1 base, with 6 bases spanning the gap. CDR1 and CDR2 from the germline V gene are MGHRA and YSYEKL. CDR3 length equals 14 residues. The CDR3 loop is CASSQDRKNTEAFF. CDR3 coding DNA: TGCGCCAGCAGCCAAGATCGCAAGAACACTGAAGCTTTCTTT.

This clonotype occurred many times. V and J are TRBV24-1 and TRBJ2-1, with a weak D call TRBD1 (5 bases). V was pared by 9 bases and J by 4 bases, with 12 bases between. CDR1 is KGHDR, CDR2 SFDVKD, per germline. CDR3 size: 13 residues. CDR3 nucleotides: TGTGCCACCGGGCCTAGGGGATACAATGAGCAGTTCTTC. Amino acid sequence: CATGPRGYNEQFF.

Note on this clonotype: A much larger clone sits a single nucleotide away, making a read error possible. This chain joins TRBV10-3 and TRBJ1-6, with 7 positions matching TRBD1. From germline, CDR1 is ENHRY and CDR2 SYGVKD. The CDR3 length is 15 residues. Here the CDR3 DNA reads TGTGCCATCAGTGATCTGACAGGGTCAAACTCACCCCACCACTTT. Protein: CAISDLTGSNSPHHF.

The chain recombines TRBV11-2 with TRBJ2-4; 7 bases map to TRBD2. The DNA matches TRBJ2-7 better at its end, which makes the J call doubtful. Germline V lookup: CDR1 SGHAT, CDR2 FQNNGV. CDR3 length equals 13 residues. For the CDR3, the DNA is TGTGCCAGCAGCTTAAACCCGGGGGGCGAGCAGTACTTC. Its translation: CASSLNPGGEQYF.

Note on this clonotype: A read error may be the cause here, since a much bigger clone is one base away. This chain connects TRBV24-1 to TRBJ2-1; the D is unclear. Germline loops: CDR1 KGHDR, CDR2 SFDVKD. The CDR3 has 15 amino acids. The CDR3 region is CAASKNSLDRNEQFF. As DNA, the CDR3 is TGTGCCGCCAGTAAGAACAGCCTGGATAGGAATGAGCAGTTCTTC.

This clonotype was recorded at least ten times. This chain connects TRBV6-1 to TRBJ2-5, with D perhaps TRBD1 or TRBD2 (5 bases each). Trimming pared 6 bases from V and 3 bases from J, leaving 14 bases between. The CDR3 covers 14 residues. Germline CDR1 MNHNS, CDR2 SASEGT. The CDR3 sequence is CASRVARGKETQYF. The DNA for the CDR3 is TGTGCCAGCAGGGTCGCGAGGGGAAAAGAGACCCAGTACTTC.

This clonotype came up many times. J is TRBJ2-6 and V is TRBV29-1; D is perhaps TRBD1 (6 bases). There are 16 residues in the CDR3. The ends were cut back, 0 bases at V and 2 bases at J, with 11 bases in the middle. Germline V lookup: CDR1 SQVTM, CDR2 ANQGSEA. The CDR3 spells CSVEDRAGAGANVLTF. CDR3 bases: TGCAGCGTTGAAGATCGGGCAGGGGCTGGGGCCAACGTCCTGACTTTC.

This clonotype was seen ten or more times. J is TRBJ1-6 and V is TRBV27; tentative D call: TRBD1 (5 bases). The V end lost 5 bases, the J end lost 7 bases, and 12 bases lay between the germline ends. The germline CDR1 and CDR2 sequences are MNHEY and SMNVEV (reference sequence). The CDR3 consists of 14 residues. CDR3 DNA: TGTGCCAGCAGTGGGCGGACAACGAATTCACCCCTCCACTTT. Its translation: CASSGRTTNSPLHF.

V gene TRBV3-1 combines with J gene TRBJ2-1; 7 bases agree with TRBD2. V dropped 4 bases and J dropped 9; count of bases not matched to a gene: 9. The CDR3 is 14 residues long. Germline CDR1 and CDR2: LGHDT and YNNKEL (reference sequence). In DNA form, the CDR3 reads TGTGCCAGCAGCCGGCCGGGACTACGTATTGAGCAGTTCTTC. Encoded protein: CASSRPGLRIEQFF.

This clonotype was recorded many times. This chain links TRBV5-1 with TRBJ1-5, with D possibly being TRBD1 (5 bases). The CDR3 loop spans 15 amino acids. Germline CDR1 SGHRS, CDR2 YFSETQ. Trimming stripped 4 bases from V and 5 bases from J, with 16 bases between. The CDR3 here is CASSPGGDGYQPQHF. CDR3 nucleotides: TGCGCCAGCAGCCCGGGAGGGGATGGCTATCAGCCCCAGCATTTT.

This clonotype has more than one count but fewer than ten. J is TRBJ2-3 and V is TRBV6-1; no firm D call. V lost 2 bases and J lost 1, with 7 bases in between. Germline CDR1 MNHNS, CDR2 SASEGT. The length of the CDR3 is 14 residues. The CDR3: CASSEWAGTDTQYF. The DNA for the CDR3 is TGTGCCAGCAGTGAATGGGCGGGCACAGATACGCAGTATTTT.